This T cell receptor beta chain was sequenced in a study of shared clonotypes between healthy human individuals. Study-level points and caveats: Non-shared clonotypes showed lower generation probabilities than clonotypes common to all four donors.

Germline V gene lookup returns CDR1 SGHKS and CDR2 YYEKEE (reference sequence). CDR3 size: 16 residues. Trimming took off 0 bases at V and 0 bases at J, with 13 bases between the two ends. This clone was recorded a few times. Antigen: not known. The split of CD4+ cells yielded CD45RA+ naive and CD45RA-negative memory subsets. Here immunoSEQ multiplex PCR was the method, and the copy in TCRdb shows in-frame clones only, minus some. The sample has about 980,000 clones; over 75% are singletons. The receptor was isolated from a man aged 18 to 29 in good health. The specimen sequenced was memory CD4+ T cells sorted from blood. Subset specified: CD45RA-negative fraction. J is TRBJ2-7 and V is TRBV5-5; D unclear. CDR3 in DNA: TGTGCCAGCAGCTTGGGGGGTGACACCTACTCCTACGAGCAGTACTTC. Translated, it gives CASSLGGDTYSYEQYF.